These T cell receptor beta chains were read from a single sample in a study of OX40 agonist ivuxolimab in advanced cancers. Sequenced by immunoSEQ multiplex PCR; TCRdb stores in-frame clones only, minus some. Of tens of thousands of clones listed, 90% are singletons. Sequencing was performed on CD4+ or CD8+ T cells sorted from blood, taken in a trial of the OX40 agonist ivuxolimab. These receptors were obtained from an adult with an advanced solid tumor such as melanoma, head and neck, liver or kidney cancer. Both conserved end residues are part of each CDR3. Fields, in order: V gene, clone size, J gene, D gene, CDR3 protein, CDR3 DNA. D genes are given only for firm matches. Part of the rows lack a size; the others show once, few, many or a class for expanded clones.

TRBV5-1,once,TRBJ1-2,NA,CASSPDTQPYGYTF,TGCGCCAGCAGCCCGGACACGCAGCCCTATGGCTACACCTTC
TRBV6-4,NA,TRBJ2-5,NA,CASSEGGGQETQYF,TGTGCCAGCAGTGAAGGCGGAGGACAGGAGACCCAGTACTTC
TRBV29-1,once,TRBJ1-5,NA,CSVVTVRDQPQHF,TGCAGCGTTGTAACGGTGAGGGATCAGCCCCAGCATTTT
TRBV2,NA,TRBJ2-2,TRBD2,CASRREGSRGTGELFF,TGTGCCAGCAGGAGGGAGGGCTCCCGGGGGACCGGGGAGCTGTTTTTT
TRBV15,NA,TRBJ1-6,NA,CATSRDWSSPLHF,TGTGCCACCAGCAGAGACTGGAGTTCACCCCTCCACTTT
TRBV6-1,once,TRBJ1-6,NA,CASRNLPNSPLHF,TGTGCCAGCAGAAACCTCCCAAATTCACCCCTCCACTTT
TRBV29-1,NA,TRBJ2-2,NA,CSASTDANTGELFF,TGCAGCGCCTCGACAGACGCGAACACCGGGGAGCTGTTTTTT
TRBV2,NA,TRBJ1-6,NA,CASSEGAGRNSPLHF,TGTGCCAGCAGTGAAGGCGCAGGGAGGAATTCACCCCTCCACTTT
TRBV5-1,NA,TRBJ2-2,NA,CASSLGTVPGELFF,TGCGCCAGCAGCCTTGGGACCGTCCCCGGGGAGCTGTTTTTT
TRBV18,NA,TRBJ2-4,NA,CASSPPLGAKNIQYF,TGTGCCAGCTCACCACCCCTCGGAGCCAAAAACATTCAGTACTTC
TRBV2,NA,TRBJ2-3,TRBD2,CASSDVSRAGRDTDTQYF,TGTGCCAGCAGTGACGTTTCTAGGGCGGGGAGGGACACAGATACGCAGTATTTT
TRBV28,NA,TRBJ1-2,TRBD1,CASSLRTGSGYTF,TGTGCCAGCAGTTTAAGGACAGGGAGTGGCTACACCTTC
TRBV5-1,NA,TRBJ2-5,TRBD2,CASSLAGGASETQYF,TGCGCCAGCAGCCTGGCGGGGGGGGCATCAGAGACCCAGTACTTC
TRBV2,once,TRBJ2-1,TRBD1,CASRGQGIYNEQFF,TGTGCCAGCAGGGGACAGGGGATCTACAATGAGCAGTTCTTC
TRBV5-1,once,TRBJ2-5,TRBD1,CASSYPGQGISETQYF,TGCGCCAGCAGCTATCCGGGACAGGGGATAAGCGAGACCCAGTACTTC
TRBV6-1,NA,TRBJ1-1,NA,CASSLTGGVNTEAFF,TGTGCCAGCAGCCTCACCGGAGGGGTGAACACTGAAGCTTTCTTT
TRBV15,NA,TRBJ2-3,NA,CATSAVLDTQYF,TGTGCCACCAGCGCCGTACTGGATACGCAGTATTTT
TRBV15,few,TRBJ2-2,NA,CATSTSGPFTGELFF,TGTGCCACCAGCACCTCAGGGCCGTTCACCGGGGAGCTGTTTTTT
TRBV6-5,NA,TRBJ1-3,NA,CASSYGSGDGNTIYF,TGTGCCAGCAGTTACGGTTCGGGGGACGGAAACACCATATATTTT
TRBV27,NA,TRBJ1-2,TRBD1,CASTGQGNYGYTF,TGTGCCAGCACCGGACAGGGGAACTATGGCTACACCTTC
TRBV11-1,NA,TRBJ1-2,NA,CASSREGLYGYTF,TGTGCCAGCAGCCGGGAGGGACTCTACGGCTACACCTTC
TRBV7-9,NA,TRBJ1-4,NA,CASSLGGGNEKLFF,TGTGCCAGCAGCTTAGGCGGCGGAAATGAAAAACTGTTTTTT
TRBV5-1,NA,TRBJ1-6,NA,CASRTAYNSPLHF,TGCGCCAGCCGGACAGCCTATAATTCACCCCTCCACTTT
TRBV18,NA,TRBJ2-3,NA,CASSPQTSSTDTQYF,TGTGCCAGCTCACCCCAAACGTCTAGCACAGATACGCAGTATTTT
TRBV5-1,once,TRBJ2-3,NA,CASSLVTGTSTDTQYF,TGCGCCAGCAGCTTGGTTACAGGAACTAGCACAGATACGCAGTATTTT
TRBV19,NA,TRBJ2-5,NA,CASSILGGETQYF,TGTGCCAGTAGTATTTTGGGCGGTGAGACCCAGTACTTC
TRBV18,NA,TRBJ2-3,NA,CASSPRVTDTQYF,TGTGCCAGCTCACCAAGGGTTACCGATACGCAGTATTTT
TRBV11-2,NA,TRBJ2-5,NA,CASSPSEETQYF,TGTGCCAGCAGCCCATCGGAAGAGACCCAGTACTTC
TRBV9,NA,TRBJ2-1,NA,CASSVRDWYEQFF,TGTGCCAGCAGCGTAAGGGACTGGTATGAGCAGTTCTTC
TRBV7-3,NA,TRBJ2-2,NA,CASSLSTPSNTGELFF,TGTGCCAGCAGCTTGAGCACACCCTCGAACACCGGGGAGCTGTTTTTT
TRBV6-5,once,TRBJ2-1,NA,CASSYAVTYNEQFF,TGTGCCAGCAGTTACGCCGTGACCTACAATGAGCAGTTCTTC
TRBV9,NA,TRBJ1-2,NA,CASSVGNQGHGYTF,TGTGCCAGCAGCGTAGGAAACCAGGGACATGGCTACACCTTC
TRBV28,NA,TRBJ2-1,TRBD2,CASNRWGGSSYNEQFF,TGTGCCAGCAACAGGTGGGGGGGGAGCTCCTACAATGAGCAGTTCTTC
TRBV11-2,few,TRBJ2-6,NA,CASTEGPGANVLTF,TGTGCCAGCACCGAAGGGCCTGGGGCCAACGTCCTGACTTTC
TRBV4-2,NA,TRBJ1-5,TRBD1,CASSQDRQGAYQPQHF,TGTGCCAGCAGCCAAGATCGACAGGGGGCTTATCAGCCCCAGCATTTT
TRBV11-2,NA,TRBJ2-3,TRBD2,CASSLLGLAGATDTQYF,TGTGCCAGCAGCTTATTGGGACTAGCGGGGGCCACAGATACGCAGTATTTT
TRBV7-3,NA,TRBJ1-5,NA,CASSPKTGTAKHQPQHF,TGTGCCAGCAGCCCGAAAACCGGGACCGCAAAACATCAGCCCCAGCATTTT
TRBV6-5,NA,TRBJ1-1,NA,CASSSEGIGTEAFF,TGTGCCAGCAGTTCCGAGGGGATCGGCACTGAAGCTTTCTTT
TRBV6-1,NA,TRBJ1-1,NA,CASRNRTVLAFF,TGTGCCAGCAGAAATAGGACGGTCTTAGCTTTCTTT
TRBV28,NA,TRBJ2-2,NA,CASSLPPHTGELFF,TGTGCCAGCAGTTTGCCCCCTCACACCGGGGAGCTGTTTTTT
TRBV27,NA,TRBJ1-5,NA,CASSGGTFGNQPQHF,TGTGCCAGCAGCGGCGGGACCTTTGGTAATCAGCCCCAGCATTTT
TRBV18,NA,TRBJ2-5,NA,CASSQQGQETQYF,TGTGCCAGCTCACAGCAGGGACAAGAGACCCAGTACTTC
TRBV30,NA,TRBJ2-1,NA,CALLTLVGEQFF,TGTGCCTTGCTTACTTTAGTGGGTGAGCAGTTCTTC
TRBV6-1,NA,TRBJ1-4,NA,CASSRLRGWDEKLFF,TGTGCCAGCAGCCGACTTAGGGGGTGGGATGAAAAACTGTTTTTT
TRBV6-5,few,TRBJ2-7,TRBD1,CASSYRPGQGHEQYF,TGTGCCAGCAGTTACCGTCCGGGACAGGGCCACGAGCAGTACTTC
TRBV6-5,NA,TRBJ2-3,NA,CASRNPSDTQYF,TGTGCCAGCAGGAACCCTTCAGATACGCAGTATTTT
TRBV6-1,NA,TRBJ1-1,NA,CASSELGGDTEAFF,TGTGCCAGCAGTGAATTGGGCGGGGACACTGAAGCTTTCTTT
TRBV6-1,NA,TRBJ1-3,NA,CASSEVFMGSGNTIYF,TGTGCCAGCAGTGAAGTTTTTATGGGGTCTGGAAACACCATATATTTT
TRBV18,NA,TRBJ1-3,NA,CASSLRTLSSGNTIYF,TGTGCCAGCTCACTTAGGACGCTGAGCTCTGGAAACACCATATATTTT
TRBV7-6,NA,TRBJ2-1,NA,CASSRPGSYNEQFF,TGTGCCAGCAGCCGGCCGGGTTCCTACAATGAGCAGTTCTTC
TRBV5-1,NA,TRBJ1-4,NA,CASSQDTYNEKLFF,TGCGCCAGCAGCCAGGACACGTACAATGAAAAACTGTTTTTT
TRBV7-2,NA,TRBJ2-5,TRBD2,CASSLAGRGRFQETQYF,TGTGCCAGCAGCTTAGCTGGGCGGGGGAGATTCCAAGAGACCCAGTACTTC